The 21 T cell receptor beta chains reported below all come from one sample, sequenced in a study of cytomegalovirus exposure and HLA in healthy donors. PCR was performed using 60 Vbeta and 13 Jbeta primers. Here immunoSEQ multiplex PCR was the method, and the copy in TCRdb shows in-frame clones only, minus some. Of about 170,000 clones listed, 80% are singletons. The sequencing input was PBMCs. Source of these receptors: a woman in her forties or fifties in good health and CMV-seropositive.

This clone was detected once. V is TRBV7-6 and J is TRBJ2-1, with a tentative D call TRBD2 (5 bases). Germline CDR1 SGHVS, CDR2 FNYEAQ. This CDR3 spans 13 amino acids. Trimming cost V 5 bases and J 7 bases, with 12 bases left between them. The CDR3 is CASSPAERNEQFF. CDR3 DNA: TGTGCCAGCAGCCCGGCTGAGCGGAATGAGCAGTTCTTC.

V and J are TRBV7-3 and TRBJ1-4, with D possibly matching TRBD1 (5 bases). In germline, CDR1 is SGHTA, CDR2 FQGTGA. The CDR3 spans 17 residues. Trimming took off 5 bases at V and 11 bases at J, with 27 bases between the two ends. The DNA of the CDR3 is TGTGCCAGCAGCCCAGGTCCTCGGCAGGGCGACCCAGGCAAACTGTTTTTT. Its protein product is CASSPGPRQGDPGKLFF.

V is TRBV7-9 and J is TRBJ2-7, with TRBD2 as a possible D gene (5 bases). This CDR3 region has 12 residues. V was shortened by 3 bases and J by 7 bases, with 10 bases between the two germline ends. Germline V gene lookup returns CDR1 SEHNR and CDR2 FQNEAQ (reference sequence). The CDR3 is CASSLRGNEQYF. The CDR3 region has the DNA TGTGCCAGCAGCTTGAGAGGGAATGAGCAGTACTTC.

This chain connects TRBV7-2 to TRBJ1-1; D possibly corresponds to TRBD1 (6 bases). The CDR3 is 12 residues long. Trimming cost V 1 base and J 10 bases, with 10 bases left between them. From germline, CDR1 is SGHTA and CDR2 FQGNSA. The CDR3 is CASSLEAGAAFF. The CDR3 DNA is TGTGCCAGCAGCTTAGAGGCAGGGGCAGCTTTCTTT.

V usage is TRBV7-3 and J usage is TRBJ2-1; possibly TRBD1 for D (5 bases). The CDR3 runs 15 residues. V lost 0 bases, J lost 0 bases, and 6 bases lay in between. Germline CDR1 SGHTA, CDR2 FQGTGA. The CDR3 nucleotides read TGTGCCAGCAGCTTAACGGGGCGCTCCTACAATGAGCAGTTCTTC. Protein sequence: CASSLTGRSYNEQFF.

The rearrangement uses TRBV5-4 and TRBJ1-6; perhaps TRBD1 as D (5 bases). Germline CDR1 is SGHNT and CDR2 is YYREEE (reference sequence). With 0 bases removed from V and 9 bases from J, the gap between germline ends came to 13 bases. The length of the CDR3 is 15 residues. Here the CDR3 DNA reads TGTGCCAGCAGCTTGGGGGGGGAATCGGGTTCACCCCTCCACTTT. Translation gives CASSLGGESGSPLHF.

DNA of the CDR3: TGTGCCAGCAGCTTAGGACAGGGCGGCAATGAGCAGTTCTTC. The encoded protein is CASSLGQGGNEQFF. The J gene is TRBJ2-1, the V gene TRBV7-2; the match to TRBD1 covers 7 bases. The trim removed 1 base at V and 6 bases at J, leaving 3 bases unmatched. CDR3 length equals 14 residues. Germline assignment: CDR1 SGHTA and CDR2 FQGNSA. Combining the CDR3 with reference TRBV7-2 and TRBJ2-1 gives the whole variable domain GAGVSQSPSNKVTEKGKDVELRCDPISGHTALYWYRQSLGQGLEFLIYFQGNSAPDKSGLPSDRFSAERTGGSVSTLTIQRTQQEDSAVYLCASSLGQGGNEQFFGPGTRLTVL.

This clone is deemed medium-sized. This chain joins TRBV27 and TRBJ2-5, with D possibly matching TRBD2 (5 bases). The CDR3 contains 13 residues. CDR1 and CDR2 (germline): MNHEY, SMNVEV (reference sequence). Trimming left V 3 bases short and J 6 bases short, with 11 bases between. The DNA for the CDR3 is TGTGCCAGCAGTTTCTCCGGAGGACAGACCCAGTACTTC. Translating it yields CASSFSGGQTQYF.

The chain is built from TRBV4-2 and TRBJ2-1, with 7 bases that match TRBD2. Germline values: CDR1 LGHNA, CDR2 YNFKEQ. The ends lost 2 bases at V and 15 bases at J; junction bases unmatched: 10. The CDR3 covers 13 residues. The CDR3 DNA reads TGTGCCAGCAGCCAATCCCTAGCGGTACCGTCGTTCTTC. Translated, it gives CASSQSLAVPSFF.

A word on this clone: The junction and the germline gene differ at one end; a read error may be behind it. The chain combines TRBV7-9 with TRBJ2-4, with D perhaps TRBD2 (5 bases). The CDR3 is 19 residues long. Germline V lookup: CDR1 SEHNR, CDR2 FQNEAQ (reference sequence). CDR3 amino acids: CSSSSRTGKWVEAKNIQYF. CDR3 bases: TGTTCCAGCAGCTCTCGGACGGGAAAATGGGTAGAAGCCAAAAACATTCAGTACTTC.

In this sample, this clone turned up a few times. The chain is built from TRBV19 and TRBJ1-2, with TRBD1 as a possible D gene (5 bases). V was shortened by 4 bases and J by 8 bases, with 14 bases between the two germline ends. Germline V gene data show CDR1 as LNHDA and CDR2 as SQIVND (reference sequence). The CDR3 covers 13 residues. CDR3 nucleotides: TGTGCCAGTAGTAGAGTCCAGGGAAGGGGCTACACCTTC. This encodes CASSRVQGRGYTF.

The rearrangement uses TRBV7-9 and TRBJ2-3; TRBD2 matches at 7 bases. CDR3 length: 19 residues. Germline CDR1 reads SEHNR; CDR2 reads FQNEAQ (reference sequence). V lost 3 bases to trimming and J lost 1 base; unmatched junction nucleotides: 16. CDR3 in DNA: TGTGCCAGCAGCTTGAGGCGGGAGACCTTATTTCTCGGCACAGATACGCAGTATTTT. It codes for CASSLRRETLFLGTDTQYF.

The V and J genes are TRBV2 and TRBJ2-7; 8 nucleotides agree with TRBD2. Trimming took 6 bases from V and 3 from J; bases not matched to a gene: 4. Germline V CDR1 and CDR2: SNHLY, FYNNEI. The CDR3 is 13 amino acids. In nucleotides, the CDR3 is TGTGCCAGCAGCCGACTAGCGAGCTACGAGCAGTACTTC. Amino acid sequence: CASSRLASYEQYF.

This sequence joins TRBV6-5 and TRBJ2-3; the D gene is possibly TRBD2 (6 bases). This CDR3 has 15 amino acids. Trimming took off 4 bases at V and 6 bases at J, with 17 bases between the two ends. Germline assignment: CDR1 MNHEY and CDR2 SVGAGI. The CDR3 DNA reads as TGTGCCAGCAGTTGGCAAGCGGGCCCGGGGGATACGCAGTATTTT. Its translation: CASSWQAGPGDTQYF.

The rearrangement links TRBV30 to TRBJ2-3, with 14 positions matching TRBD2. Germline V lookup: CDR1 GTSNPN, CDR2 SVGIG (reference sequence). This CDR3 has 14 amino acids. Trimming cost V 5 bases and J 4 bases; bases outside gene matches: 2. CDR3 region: CAWGTSGGSDTQYF. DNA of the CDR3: TGTGCCTGGGGGACTAGCGGGGGCTCAGATACGCAGTATTTT.

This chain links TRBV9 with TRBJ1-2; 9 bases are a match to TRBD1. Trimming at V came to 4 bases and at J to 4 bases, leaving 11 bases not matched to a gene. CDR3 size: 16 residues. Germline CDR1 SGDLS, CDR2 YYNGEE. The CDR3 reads CASSLGQGRGGYGYTF. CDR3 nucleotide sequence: TGTGCCAGCAGCCTAGGACAGGGGCGGGGTGGCTATGGCTACACCTTC.

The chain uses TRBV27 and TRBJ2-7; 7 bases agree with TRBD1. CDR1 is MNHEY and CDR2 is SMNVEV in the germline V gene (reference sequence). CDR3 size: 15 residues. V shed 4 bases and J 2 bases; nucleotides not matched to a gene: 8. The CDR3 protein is CASSSSGTEPYEQYF. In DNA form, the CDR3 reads TGTGCCAGCAGTTCCTCCGGGACAGAGCCCTACGAGCAGTACTTC.

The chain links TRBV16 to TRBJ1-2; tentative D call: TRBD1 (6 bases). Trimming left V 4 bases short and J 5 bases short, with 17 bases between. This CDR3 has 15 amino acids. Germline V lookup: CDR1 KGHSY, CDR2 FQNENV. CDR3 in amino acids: CASSPTPGDGYGYTF. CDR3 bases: TGTGCCAGCAGCCCTACCCCAGGGGATGGGTATGGCTACACCTTC.

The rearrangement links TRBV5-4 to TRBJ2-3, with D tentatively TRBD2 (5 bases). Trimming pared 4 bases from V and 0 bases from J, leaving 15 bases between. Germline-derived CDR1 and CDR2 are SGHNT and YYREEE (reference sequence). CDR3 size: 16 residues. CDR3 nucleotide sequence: TGTGCCAGCAGCCCAAGGGAGCGCGAAAGCACAGATACGCAGTATTTT. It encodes CASSPRERESTDTQYF.

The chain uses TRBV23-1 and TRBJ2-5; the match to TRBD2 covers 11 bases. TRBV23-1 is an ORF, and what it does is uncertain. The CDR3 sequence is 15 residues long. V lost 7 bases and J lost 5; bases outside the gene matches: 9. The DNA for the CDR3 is TGCGCCAGCATCCCTTTAGCGGGAGGGGGTGAGACCCAGTACTTC. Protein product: CASIPLAGGGETQYF.

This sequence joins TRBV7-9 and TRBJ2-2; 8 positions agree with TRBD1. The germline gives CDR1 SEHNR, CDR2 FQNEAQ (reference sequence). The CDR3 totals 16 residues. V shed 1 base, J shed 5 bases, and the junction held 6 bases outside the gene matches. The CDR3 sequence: CASSLGANRGTGELFF. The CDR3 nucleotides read TGTGCCAGCAGCTTAGGTGCAAACAGGGGGACCGGGGAGCTGTTTTTT.